This entry is about one T cell receptor beta chain. Germline V lookup: CDR1 SGHTA, CDR2 FQGNSA. The CDR3 is 15 amino acids. Trimming took 5 bases from V and 7 from J, leaving 18 bases between them. This entry is derived from a study of radiotherapy plus CTLA-4 blockade in lung cancer. TCRdb's table, derived via immunoSEQ multiplex PCR, lists solely in-frame clones and lacks some. The data show 85,000 to 90,000 clones, with roughly 86% seen just once and over 15% held by the top ten. Here the sequenced sample was peripheral blood, taken from a patient treated with radiotherapy plus ipilimumab. V usage is TRBV7-2 and J usage is TRBJ1-5; tentatively, D is TRBD1 (5 bases). The clonotype comes from a human donor with non-small cell lung cancer that progressed on radiotherapy plus ipilimumab. The CDR3, as DNA: TGTGCCAGCAGCCTCGGGTGGGGCGCGGGGCAGCCCCAGCATTTT. Protein sequence: CASSLGWGAGQPQHF.